The sequence of this T cell receptor (beta chain) was determined in a study of OX40 agonist ivuxolimab in advanced cancers. Study details: Patients got intravenous ivuxolimab at 0.01 to 10 mg/kg every 2 weeks. Study outcomes and limitations: Circulating CD4+ and CD8+ T cells showed clonal expansion by week 6 at 0.1 to 3.0 mg/kg.

A remark on this clone: Its antigen is still unknown.

The CDR3 runs 14 residues. The V and J ends lost 5 bases and 4 bases respectively, with 14 bases between them. The germline V gene has CDR1 MNHEY and CDR2 SVGAGI. Profiling relied on immunoSEQ multiplex PCR, and the TCRdb table lists in-frame clones only, not all of them. The sample records approximately 65,000 clones, roughly 86% being singletons. The TCR sequence derives from an adult with an advanced solid tumor such as melanoma, head and neck, liver or kidney cancer. The chain couples TRBV6-5 to TRBJ1-2, with D maybe TRBD1 (6 bases). The sample in question was CD4+ or CD8+ T cells sorted from blood, obtained in a trial of the OX40 agonist ivuxolimab. The CDR3 nucleotides read TGTGCCAGCAGTCGCCGACAGGCTCGCTATGGCTACACCTTC. Translating it yields CASSRRQARYGYTF.